A selection of T cell receptor beta chains follows, all from one sample in a study of blood T cells in healthy people across ages. TCRdb re-derived calls from the 5' RACE reads in MiXCR, one entry per CDR3 protein. The sample yields 750,000 to 1,000,000 distinct CDR3 sequences, roughly 28% seen once. In addition, the sample was reused for a study of T cells of mothers and their children.

Sequencing was carried out using blood. These TCRs come from a woman in her forties in good health. CDR3s include the opening cysteine and the closing phenylalanine or tryptophan. Fields, in order: J gene, D gene, V gene, clone size, CDR3 DNA, CDR3 protein. The D gene is left open where the match is weak. Size is omitted from some rows. Given values are once, few, many or a class for expanded clones.

>TRBJ2-2|NA|TRBV7-9|NA
TGTGCCAGCAGCTTATTGATCGGGCAGGGCGGCGGGGAGCTGTTTTTT
CASSLLIGQGGGELFF
>TRBJ2-5|NA|TRBV5-1|few
TGCGCCAGCAGCTTGGAAAGTTTTTGGGCCCAGTACTTC
CASSLESFWAQYF
>TRBJ1-2|NA|TRBV7-9|NA
TGTGCCAGCAGCCGTTCTACAGGGTTAGATGGCTACACCTTC
CASSRSTGLDGYTF
>TRBJ2-3|NA|TRBV7-6|NA
TGTGCCAGCAGCTTAGGTGGGGGTTACACAGATACGCAGTATTTT
CASSLGGGYTDTQYF
>TRBJ2-3|TRBD1|TRBV6-2/TRBV6-3|few
TGTGCCAGCAGCGACAAGACAGGGGGCACGACAGATACGCAGTATTTT
CASSDKTGGTTDTQYF
>TRBJ2-1|TRBD2|TRBV7-8|NA
TGTGCCGGCAGCCTCACCTCCTTACTAGCGGGGGGCTACAATGAGCAGTTCTTC
CAGSLTSLLAGGYNEQFF
>TRBJ2-4|NA|TRBV21-1|few
TGTGCCAGCAGCAGAACGGATTCCTGGTCCAAAAACATTCAGTACTTC
CASSRTDSWSKNIQYF
>TRBJ2-5|TRBD2|TRBV6-2/TRBV6-3|NA
TGTGCCAGCAGTTACCTGACTAGCGGGGGGACTCAAGAGACCCAGTACTTC
CASSYLTSGGTQETQYF
>TRBJ1-4|NA|TRBV20-1|NA
TGCAGTGCTAGGCGATCCGGGACGCTCAATGAAAAACTGTTTTTT
CSARRSGTLNEKLFF
>TRBJ2-5|NA|TRBV5-1|few
TGCGCCAGCAGCTTGGAGGGTCGCAGGGGTGGTGAGACCCAGTACTTC
CASSLEGRRGGETQYF
>TRBJ2-3|TRBD1|TRBV19|NA
TGTGCCACCCACCCTTACAGGGGACGCACAGATACGCAGTATTTT
CATHPYRGRTDTQYF
>TRBJ1-2|NA|TRBV20-1|few
TGCAGTGCTAGAGGGCAGGTGTCCTATGGCTACACCTTC
CSARGQVSYGYTF
>TRBJ2-2|TRBD1|TRBV7-7|few
TGTGCTAGCAGCTTGGGGACAGGGAACACCGGGGAGCTGTTTTTT
CASSLGTGNTGELFF
>TRBJ2-7|NA|TRBV2|many
TGTGCCAGCAGGGCTCTACCTGCAGACGAGCAGTACTTC
CASRALPADEQYF
>TRBJ2-3|NA|TRBV5-1|NA
TGCGCCAGCAGCTTGGCGGGGGAAACAAATACGCAGTATTTT
CASSLAGETNTQYF
>TRBJ1-1|TRBD1|TRBV5-1|many
TGCGCCAGCAGCGGAACCGGGACAGGGGCCGAAGCTTTCTTT
CASSGTGTGAEAFF
>TRBJ2-5|TRBD2|TRBV27|many
TGTGCCAGCAGTTCGAATAGCGGGGGGAGAGAGACCCAGTACTTC
CASSSNSGGRETQYF
>TRBJ1-5|NA|TRBV3-1|NA
TGTGCCAGCAGCCAAGACGGGGGTAGCAATCAGCCCCAGCATTTT
CASSQDGGSNQPQHF
>TRBJ2-7|NA|TRBV12-3/TRBV12-4|many
TGTGCCAGCAGTTCGTCGCCCCGCCGGGGGCTGATTATCCCGAGCTCCTACGAGCAGTACTTC
CASSSSPRRGLIIPSSYEQYF
>TRBJ2-5|NA|TRBV11-3|NA
TGTGCCAGCAGCTACGGAACGACTGGGACCCAGTACTTC
CASSYGTTGTQYF
>TRBJ2-4|NA|TRBV7-9|NA
TGTGCCAGCACTGAGGACAGTACCTGGTGGGAGCAGTACTTC
CASTEDSTWWEQYF
>TRBJ2-1|NA|TRBV29-1|NA
TGCAGCGCGAAACGGGGTTCGGATGAGCAGTTCTTC
CSAKRGSDEQFF
>TRBJ1-1|NA|TRBV3-1|few
TGTGCCAGCAGCCAAGGAGGGCGGGAAGCTTTCTTT
CASSQGGREAFF
>TRBJ2-7|TRBD1|TRBV5-5|NA
TGTGCCAGCAGCTTCCCGACAGGGGGTAGCGAGCAGTACTTC
CASSFPTGGSEQYF
>TRBJ2-5|TRBD2|TRBV7-8|NA
TGTGCCAGCAGCCAAACCGGGACTAGCGGGGGGGGCGGAGAGACCCAGTACTTC
CASSQTGTSGGGGETQYF
>TRBJ2-3|TRBD2|TRBV20-1|NA
TGCAGTGCTACCTCTCGACTAGCGGAGAGCACAGATACGCAGTATTTT
CSATSRLAESTDTQYF
>TRBJ2-5|NA|TRBV6-1|NA
TGTGCCAGCAGTGAAATCTTCCAGTACAGAGGAGAGACCCAGTACTTC
CASSEIFQYRGETQYF
>TRBJ1-1|NA|TRBV5-1|NA
TGCGCCAGCAGAATAGCGGAGATTATGAACACTGAAGCTTTCTTT
CASRIAEIMNTEAFF
>TRBJ2-2|NA|TRBV29-1|many
TGCAGCGTTGGAGAAAGTCGGGGTCGCGGGGAGCTGTTTTTT
CSVGESRGRGELFF
>TRBJ1-4|NA|TRBV11-2|few
TGTGCCAGCAGCCCCACGGGGATGGGTAATGAAAAACTGTTTTTT
CASSPTGMGNEKLFF
>TRBJ1-2|NA|TRBV12-3/TRBV12-4|NA
TGCGCCAGCAGTTTAGCGCAGGGTGTTGGGTATGGCTACACCTTC
CASSLAQGVGYGYTF
>TRBJ1-5|TRBD1|TRBV7-2|NA
TGTGCCAGCAGTTCTTGGACAGGGGCAAATCAGCCCCAGCATTTT
CASSSWTGANQPQHF
>TRBJ1-1|NA|TRBV27|few
TGTGCCAGCAGTCCCATATCCACTGAAGCTTTCTTT
CASSPISTEAFF
>TRBJ1-4|NA|TRBV20-1|few
TGCAGTGCTAGAGCCAGATCCGGCGGTGAAAAACTGTTTTTT
CSARARSGGEKLFF
>TRBJ1-5|NA|TRBV12-3/TRBV12-4|few
TGTGCCATCGGTGGGGATCAGCCCCAGCATTTT
CAIGGDQPQHF
>TRBJ2-3|NA|TRBV7-9|few
TGTGCCAGCAGCTCGACGACCTGGGCGGATACGCAGTATTTT
CASSSTTWADTQYF
>TRBJ2-1|NA|TRBV12-3/TRBV12-4|many
TGTGCCAGCAGTGAGGGGTTCAATGAGCAGTTCTTC
CASSEGFNEQFF
>TRBJ2-7|TRBD1|TRBV7-9|many
TGTGCCAGCAGCTTAGGGGACAGCGCCAACTACGAGCAGTACTTC
CASSLGDSANYEQYF
>TRBJ2-6|NA|TRBV30|NA
TGTGGAAGTCTAATCTCTGGGGCCAACGTCCTGACTTTC
CGSLISGANVLTF
>TRBJ2-3|NA|TRBV15|few
TGTGCCACCAGCGTGTATAGCACAGATACGCAGTATTTT
CATSVYSTDTQYF
>TRBJ2-5|NA|TRBV7-9|once
TGTGCCAGCAGTCCCCAGCGATGGGACCGGTTAAAGGAGCAGTACTTC
CASSPQRWDRLKEQYF
>TRBJ2-7|NA|TRBV28|many
TGTGCCAGCAGGCCCGCCGGTGCCCTTGACAGGTTTACCTACGAGCAGTACTTC
CASRPAGALDRFTYEQYF